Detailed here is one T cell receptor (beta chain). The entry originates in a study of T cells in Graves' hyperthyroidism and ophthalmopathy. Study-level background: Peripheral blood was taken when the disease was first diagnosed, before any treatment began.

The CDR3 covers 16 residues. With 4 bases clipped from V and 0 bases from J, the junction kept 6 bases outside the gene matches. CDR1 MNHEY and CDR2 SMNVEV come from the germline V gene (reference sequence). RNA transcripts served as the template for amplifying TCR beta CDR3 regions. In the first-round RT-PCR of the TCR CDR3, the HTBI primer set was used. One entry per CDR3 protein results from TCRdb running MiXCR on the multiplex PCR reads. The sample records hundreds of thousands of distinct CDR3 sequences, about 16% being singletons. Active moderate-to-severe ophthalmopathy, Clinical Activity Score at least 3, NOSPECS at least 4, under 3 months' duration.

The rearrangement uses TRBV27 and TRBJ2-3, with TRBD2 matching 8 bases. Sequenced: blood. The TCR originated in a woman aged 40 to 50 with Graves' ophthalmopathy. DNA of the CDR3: TGTGCCAGCAGTTCGCGGGGGGCCTCTAGCACAGATACGCAGTATTTT. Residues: CASSSRGASSTDTQYF.